This T cell receptor (beta chain) was sequenced during a study of blood T cell repertoires in COVID-19. Only in-frame clones appear in the TCRdb table, and some are missing; sequencing was by immunoSEQ multiplex PCR. The profile covers fewer than 50,000 clones, with roughly 90% appearing a single time and around 3.6% taken by the ten largest. The V gene lost 5 bases and the J gene lost 8 bases, with 13 bases spanning the gap. The CDR3 totals 12 residues. CDR1 LGHDT and CDR2 YNNKEL come from the germline V gene (reference sequence). The receptor's source is a human donor in a cohort sampled during active COVID-19. V usage is TRBV3-1 (or the pseudogene TRBV3-2) and J usage is TRBJ2-7; D is perhaps TRBD2 (5 bases). The sample comprised peripheral blood. CDR3 residues: CASSSGKSKQYF. In DNA form, the CDR3 reads TGTGCCAGCAGCTCCGGGAAATCTAAGCAGTACTTC.